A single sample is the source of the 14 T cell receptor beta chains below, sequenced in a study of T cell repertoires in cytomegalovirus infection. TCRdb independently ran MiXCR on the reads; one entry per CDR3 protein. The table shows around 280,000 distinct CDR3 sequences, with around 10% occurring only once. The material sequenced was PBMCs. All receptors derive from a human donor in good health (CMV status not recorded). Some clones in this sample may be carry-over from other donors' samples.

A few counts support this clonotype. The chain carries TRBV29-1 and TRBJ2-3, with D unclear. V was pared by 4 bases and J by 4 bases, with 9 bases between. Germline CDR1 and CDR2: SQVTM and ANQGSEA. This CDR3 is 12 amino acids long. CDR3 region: CSVAREADTQYF. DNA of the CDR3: TGCAGCGTTGCTAGGGAAGCAGATACGCAGTATTTT.

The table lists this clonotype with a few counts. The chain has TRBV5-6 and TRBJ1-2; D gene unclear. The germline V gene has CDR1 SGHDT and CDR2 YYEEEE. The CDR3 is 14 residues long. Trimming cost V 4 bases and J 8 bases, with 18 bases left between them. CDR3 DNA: TGTGCCAGCAGCGACCCGAGTCCCCTTCGGGGCTACACCTTC. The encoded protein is CASSDPSPLRGYTF. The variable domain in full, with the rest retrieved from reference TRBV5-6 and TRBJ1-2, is DAGVTQSPTHLIKTRGQQVTLRCSPKSGHDTVSWYQQALGQGPQFIFQYYEEEERQRGNFPDRFSGHQFPNYSSELNVNALLLGDSALYLCASSDPSPLRGYTFGSGTRLTVV.

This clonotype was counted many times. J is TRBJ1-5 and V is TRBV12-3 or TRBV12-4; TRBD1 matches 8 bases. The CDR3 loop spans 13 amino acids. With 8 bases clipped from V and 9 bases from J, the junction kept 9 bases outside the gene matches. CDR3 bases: TGTGCCAGCGGAGACAGGGGAAGGCTGCCCCAGCATTTT. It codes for CASGDRGRLPQHF.

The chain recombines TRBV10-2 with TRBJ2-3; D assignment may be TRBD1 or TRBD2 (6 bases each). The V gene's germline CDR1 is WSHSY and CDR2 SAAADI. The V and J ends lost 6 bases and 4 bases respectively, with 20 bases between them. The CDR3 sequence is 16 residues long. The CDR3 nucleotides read TGCGCCAGCAGGATAGGGGGACTCATGTCCCCAGATACGCAGTATTTT. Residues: CASRIGGLMSPDTQYF.

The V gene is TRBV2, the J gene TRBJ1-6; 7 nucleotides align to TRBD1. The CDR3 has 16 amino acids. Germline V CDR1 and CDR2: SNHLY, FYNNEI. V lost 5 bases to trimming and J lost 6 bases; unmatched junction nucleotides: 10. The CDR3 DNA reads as TGTGCCAGCAGTATGATGACAGGGTATATTAATTCACCCCTCCACTTT. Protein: CASSMMTGYINSPLHF.

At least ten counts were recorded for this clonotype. The chain's CDR3 is CSARDARSNQPQHF. In DNA form, the CDR3 reads TGCAGTGCTAGAGACGCAAGAAGCAATCAGCCCCAGCATTTT. The chain has TRBV20-1 and TRBJ1-5, with D uncertain. Trimming left V 0 bases short and J 1 base short, with 7 bases between. This CDR3 comprises 14 residues. Germline V CDR1 and CDR2: DFQATT, SNEGSKA (reference sequence).

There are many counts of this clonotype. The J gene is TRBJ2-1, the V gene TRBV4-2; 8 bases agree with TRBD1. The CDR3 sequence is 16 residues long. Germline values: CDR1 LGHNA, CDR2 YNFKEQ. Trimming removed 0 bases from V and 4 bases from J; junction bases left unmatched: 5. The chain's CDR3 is CASSQDWTGLYNEQFF. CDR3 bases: TGTGCCAGCAGCCAAGATTGGACAGGGCTGTACAATGAGCAGTTCTTC.

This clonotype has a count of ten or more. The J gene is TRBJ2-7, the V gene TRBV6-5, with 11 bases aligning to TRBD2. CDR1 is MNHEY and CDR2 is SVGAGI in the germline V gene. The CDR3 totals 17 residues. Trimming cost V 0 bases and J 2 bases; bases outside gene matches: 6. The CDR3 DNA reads TGTGCCAGCAGTTACTCCCTAGCGGGGGGTACCGCCTACGAGCAGTACGTC. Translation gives CASSYSLAGGTAYEQYV.

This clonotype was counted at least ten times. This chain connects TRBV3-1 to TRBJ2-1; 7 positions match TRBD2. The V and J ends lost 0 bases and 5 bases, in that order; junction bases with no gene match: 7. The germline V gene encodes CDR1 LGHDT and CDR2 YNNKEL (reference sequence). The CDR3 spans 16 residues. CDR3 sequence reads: CASSQDRLAADNEQFF. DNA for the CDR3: TGTGCCAGCAGCCAAGATAGGCTAGCGGCGGACAATGAGCAGTTCTTC.

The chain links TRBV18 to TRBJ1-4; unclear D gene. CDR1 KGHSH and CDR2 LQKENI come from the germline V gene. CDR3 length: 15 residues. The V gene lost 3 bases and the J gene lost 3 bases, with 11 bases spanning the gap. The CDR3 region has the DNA TGTGCCAGCTCACCCCAAAGGGTTCCTAATGAAAAACTGTTTTTT. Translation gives CASSPQRVPNEKLFF.

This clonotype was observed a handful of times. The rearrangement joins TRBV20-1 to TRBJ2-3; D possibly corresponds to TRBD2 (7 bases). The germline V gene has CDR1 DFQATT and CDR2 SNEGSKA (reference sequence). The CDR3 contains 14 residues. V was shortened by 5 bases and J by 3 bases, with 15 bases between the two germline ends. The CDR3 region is CSAGPGGPTDTQYF. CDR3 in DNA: TGCAGTGCTGGCCCCGGGGGGCCTACAGATACGCAGTATTTT.

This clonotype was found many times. CDR3 DNA sequence: TGTGCCAGCTTCTCGGCGGGGGGGCGGAATGAGCAGTTCTTC. Protein sequence: CASFSAGGRNEQFF. The chain combines TRBV6-1 with TRBJ2-1; TRBD2 matches at 9 bases. Looked up from germline, CDR1 is MNHNS and CDR2 is SASEGT. CDR3 length equals 14 residues. V was pared by 8 bases and J by 7 bases, with 9 bases of the junction left unmatched.

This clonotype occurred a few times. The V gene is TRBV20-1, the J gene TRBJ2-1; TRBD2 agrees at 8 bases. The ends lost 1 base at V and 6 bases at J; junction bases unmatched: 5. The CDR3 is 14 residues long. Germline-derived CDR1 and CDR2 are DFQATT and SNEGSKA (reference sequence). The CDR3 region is CSARVAGGTNEQFF. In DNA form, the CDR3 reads TGCAGTGCTAGAGTCGCGGGGGGCACCAATGAGCAGTTCTTC.

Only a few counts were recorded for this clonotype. CDR3 nucleotides: TGTGCCAGTAGGATGACTGGCGAAGCTTTCTTT. Translation: CASRMTGEAFF. V gene TRBV19 combines with J gene TRBJ1-1, with D unclear. Per the germline V gene, CDR1 is LNHDA and CDR2 is SQIVND (reference sequence). This CDR3 contains 11 residues. Trimming removed 6 bases at V and 8 bases at J, with 10 bases between.